This T cell receptor beta chain came from a study of CD8+ T cells in alopecia areata. PBMCs, the starting material, were the source of sorted CD4+ and CD8+ T cells. After isolation, RNA underwent reverse transcription to generate cDNA as the sequencing template. The repertoire was sequenced with immunoSEQ multiplex PCR; TCRdb's copy has only in-frame clones and lacks some. The sample yields around 100,000 clones, roughly half seen once. This clonotype originated in a human donor in good health. The sequenced sample consisted of CD4+ T cells sorted from blood.

The CDR3 DNA reads TGTGCCTGGAGTCCTCAGGGTAACACTGAAGCTTTCTTT. Its protein is CAWSPQGNTEAFF. This chain uses TRBV30 with TRBJ1-1, with D possibly matching TRBD1 (5 bases). CDR1 is GTSNPN and CDR2 is SVGIG in the germline V gene (reference sequence). This CDR3 is 13 amino acids long. V was trimmed by 2 bases and J by 2 bases, leaving 9 bases between them. Looking up the rest from reference TRBV30 and TRBJ1-1 gives the full variable domain: SQTIHQWPATLVQPVGSPLSLECTVEGTSNPNLYWYRQAAGRGLQLLFYSVGIGQISSEVPQNLSASRPQDRQFILSSKKLLLSDSGFYLCAWSPQGNTEAFFGQGTRLTVV.